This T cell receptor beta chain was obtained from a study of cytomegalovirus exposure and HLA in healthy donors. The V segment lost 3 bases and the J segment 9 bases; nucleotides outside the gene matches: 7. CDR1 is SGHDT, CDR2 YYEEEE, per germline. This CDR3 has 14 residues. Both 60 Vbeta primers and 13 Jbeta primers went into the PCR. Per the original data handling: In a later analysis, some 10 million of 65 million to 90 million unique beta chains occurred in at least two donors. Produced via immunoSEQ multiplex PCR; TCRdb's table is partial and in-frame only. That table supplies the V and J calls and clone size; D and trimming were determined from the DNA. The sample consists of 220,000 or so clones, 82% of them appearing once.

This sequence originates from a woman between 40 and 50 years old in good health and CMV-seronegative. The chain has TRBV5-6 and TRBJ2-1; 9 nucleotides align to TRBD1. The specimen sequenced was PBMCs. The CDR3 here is CASSSGTGFGEQFF. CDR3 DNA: TGTGCCAGCAGCTCCGGGACAGGGTTTGGTGAGCAGTTCTTC.